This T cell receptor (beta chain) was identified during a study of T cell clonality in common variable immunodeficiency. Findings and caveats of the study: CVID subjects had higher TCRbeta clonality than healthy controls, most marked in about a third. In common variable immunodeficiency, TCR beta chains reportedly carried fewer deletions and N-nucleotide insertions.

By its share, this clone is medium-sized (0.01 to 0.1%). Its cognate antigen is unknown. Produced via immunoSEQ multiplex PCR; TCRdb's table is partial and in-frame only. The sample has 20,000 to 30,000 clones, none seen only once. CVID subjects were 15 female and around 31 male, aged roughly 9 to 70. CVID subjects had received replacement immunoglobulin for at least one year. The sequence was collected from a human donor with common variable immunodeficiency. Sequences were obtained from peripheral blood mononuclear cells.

CDR3 protein: CASSTVGQETQYF. The sequenced CDR3 bases are TGTGCCAGCTCAACAGTGGGTCAAGAGACC. The genes are TRBV18 and TRBJ2-5, with unresolved D. Read coverage stops 3 residues before the CDR3 terminus; the germline J gene supplies the remainder. Trimming cost V 5 bases and J 2 bases, with 9 bases left between them. This CDR3 contains 13 residues. Per the germline V gene, CDR1 is KGHSH and CDR2 is LQKENI.